This TCR beta chain was sequenced for a study of blood T cell repertoires in COVID-19. For the study at large: Both acute and convalescent COVID-19 samples were obtained from the United States, Italy and Spain. Sources were T cells, B-cell-depleted T cells, or PBMCs; the material itself was cDNA or gDNA.

The CDR3 covers 13 residues. Per the germline V gene, CDR1 is ENHRY and CDR2 is SYGVKD. V lost 3 bases to trimming and J lost 5 bases, with 9 bases between them. TCRdb's copy holds only in-frame clones and misses some; the assay was immunoSEQ multiplex PCR. The sample shows over 60,000 clones, less than 95% of them seen only once. The chain combines TRBV10-3 with TRBJ2-3; no clear D gene. This clonotype was obtained from a man between 45 and 60 years old with COVID-19, enrolled during active disease. Material for sequencing was peripheral blood. DNA for the CDR3: TGTGCCATCAGTGACACATTTGGAGATACGCAGTATTTT. Translation: CAISDTFGDTQYF.